These T cell receptor beta chains were read from a single sample in a study of T-cell memory formation after mild COVID-19. TCRdb re-derived calls from the 5' RACE reads in MiXCR, one entry per CDR3 protein. There are fewer than 650,000 distinct CDR3 sequences in the sample; roughly 17% occur only once, and roughly 8.2% lies in the top ten. The sequenced sample was PBMCs or a T cell subset sorted from them (not recorded which). All receptors come from an adult woman who had mild COVID-19 (a few samples of this study predate the infection). Cell type and time point are not known. CDR3s include the opening cysteine and the closing phenylalanine or tryptophan. D genes are given only for firm matches. The listing skips clone size in some rows; elsewhere it reads once, few, many or a size class.

abundance	j_gene	d_gene	v_gene	CDR3aa	CDR3nt
.	TRBJ1-2	TRBD1	TRBV29-1	CSVTRTGGYGYTF	TGCAGCGTTACCCGGACAGGAGGCTATGGCTACACCTTC
.	TRBJ2-2	.	TRBV7-6	CASSPDSEGGGELFF	TGTGCCAGCAGCCCCGACTCCGAGGGGGGCGGGGAGCTGTTTTTT
.	TRBJ2-1	TRBD1	TRBV11-2	CASSLDGRQGGSYNEQFF	TGTGCCAGCAGCTTAGATGGACGACAGGGCGGCTCCTACAATGAGCAGTTCTTC
.	TRBJ2-1	.	TRBV7-2	CASSLRGWETGNEQFF	TGTGCCAGCAGCTTAAGGGGGTGGGAAACCGGTAATGAGCAGTTCTTC
.	TRBJ1-5	.	TRBV29-1	CSVKGGAGQPQHF	TGCAGCGTCAAGGGGGGGGCCGGTCAGCCCCAGCATTTT
.	TRBJ1-5	.	TRBV7-2	CASSATGNNQPQHF	TGTGCCAGCAGCGCAACAGGGAACAATCAGCCCCAGCATTTT
few	TRBJ2-1	.	TRBV19	CASSAGGDYNEQFF	TGTGCCAGTAGTGCTGGCGGGGACTACAATGAGCAGTTCTTC
once	TRBJ1-1	.	TRBV6-2/TRBV6-3	CASTQGYTEAFF	TGTGCCAGCACGCAGGGGTACACTGAAGCTTTCTTT
.	TRBJ2-1	.	TRBV3-1	CASSQVSAGNEQFF	TGTGCCAGCAGCCAAGTTTCCGCCGGCAATGAGCAGTTCTTC
few	TRBJ2-1	.	TRBV3-1	CASSQVAGRLFF	TGTGCCAGCAGCCAAGTGGCGGGCCGGTTGTTCTTC
.	TRBJ2-1	TRBD1	TRBV3-1	CASSPTQGDYNEQFF	TGTGCCAGCAGCCCTACCCAGGGGGATTACAATGAGCAGTTCTTC
few	TRBJ2-1	.	TRBV24-1	CATSAHPGDGSYNEQFF	TGTGCCACCAGTGCTCACCCGGGGGATGGATCCTACAATGAGCAGTTCTTC
few	TRBJ2-2	.	TRBV5-1	CASSREVNTGELFF	TGCGCCAGCAGCCGTGAGGTTAACACCGGGGAGCTGTTTTTT
.	TRBJ2-5	.	TRBV5-5	CASSWDTGRETQYF	TGTGCCAGCAGCTGGGACACGGGACGCGAGACCCAGTACTTC
.	TRBJ2-7	TRBD2	TRBV6-2/TRBV6-3	CASSYSGTSRYEQYF	TGTGCCAGCAGTTACTCGGGGACTAGCAGATACGAGCAGTACTTC
.	TRBJ1-4	TRBD1	TRBV20-1	CSACGTGDEKLFF	TGCAGTGCTTGCGGGACAGGGGACGAAAAACTGTTTTTT
.	TRBJ1-1	.	TRBV24-1	CATSDKTNTEAFF	TGTGCCACCAGTGATAAGACTAACACTGAAGCTTTCTTT
.	TRBJ1-2	.	TRBV20-1	CRPGAAHSSYGYTF	TGCCGACCGGGGGCCGCCCATTCGAGCTATGGCTACACCTTC
.	TRBJ2-3	TRBD1	TRBV12-3/TRBV12-4	CASGQGAVSTDTQYF	TGTGCCAGCGGCCAGGGGGCTGTTAGCACAGATACGCAGTATTTT
few	TRBJ2-5	.	TRBV10-3	CAISESAQKEETQYF	TGTGCCATCAGTGAGTCAGCCCAGAAAGAAGAGACCCAGTACTTC
few	TRBJ2-6	.	TRBV18	CASSPGITANVLTF	TGTGCCAGCTCACCAGGGATAACGGCCAACGTCCTGACTTTC
.	TRBJ2-5	TRBD2	TRBV7-9	CASSLSRTSGGETQYF	TGTGCCAGCAGCTTATCTCGGACTAGCGGGGGAGAGACCCAGTACTTC
few	TRBJ2-7	.	TRBV4-1	CASSQATVTTYEQYF	TGCGCCAGCAGCCAAGCGACAGTGACAACCTACGAGCAGTACTTC
.	TRBJ2-7	TRBD2	TRBV5-1	CASSLGRLAGGSVSYEQYF	TGCGCCAGCAGCTTGGGTAGACTAGCGGGAGGCTCCGTCAGCTACGAGCAGTACTTC
few	TRBJ2-5	.	TRBV5-1	CASGNQETQYF	TGCGCCAGCGGGAACCAAGAGACCCAGTACTTC